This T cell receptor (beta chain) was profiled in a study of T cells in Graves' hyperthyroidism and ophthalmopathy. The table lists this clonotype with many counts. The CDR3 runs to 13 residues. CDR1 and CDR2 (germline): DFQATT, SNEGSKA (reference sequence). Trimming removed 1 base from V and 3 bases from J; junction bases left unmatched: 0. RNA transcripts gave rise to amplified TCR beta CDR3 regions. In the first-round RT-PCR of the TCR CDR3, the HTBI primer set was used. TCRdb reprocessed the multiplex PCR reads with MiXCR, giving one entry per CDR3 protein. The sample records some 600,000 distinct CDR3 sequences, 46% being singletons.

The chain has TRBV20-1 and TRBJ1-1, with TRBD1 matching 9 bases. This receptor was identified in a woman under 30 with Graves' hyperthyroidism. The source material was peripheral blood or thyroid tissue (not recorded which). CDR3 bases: TGCAGTGCTAGAGGACAGGGGGACACTGAAGCTTTCTTT. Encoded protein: CSARGQGDTEAFF.